This T cell receptor beta chain was found in a study of cytomegalovirus exposure and HLA in healthy donors. General study results and limits: It was taken for granted in presence/absence analyses that sequencing depth across donors was roughly uniform. Within a later analysis, the majority of CMV-associated TCR beta chains appeared HLA-restricted. Analysis was performed later, and it showed HLA-associated TCR beta chains to be more clonally expanded than equally common others.

The CDR3 consists of 12 residues. The V gene lost 1 base and the J gene lost 2 bases, with 3 bases spanning the gap. Germline CDR1 is LGHNT and CDR2 is FRNRAP. Remarks on this clone: The antigen remains undetermined.

With 60 Vbeta and 13 Jbeta primers, the PCR was carried out. Profiling relied on immunoSEQ multiplex PCR, and the TCRdb table lists in-frame clones only, not all of them. The data show 75,000 to 80,000 clones, around 78% seen once. The origin of this receptor is a man aged 40-55 years in good health and CMV-seronegative. Sample: PBMCs. The chain couples TRBV12-5 to TRBJ2-7; D gene uncertain. The CDR3 DNA sequence: TGTGCTAGTGGTTTGGGTACCTACGAGCAGTACTTC. Translated: CASGLGTYEQYF.